The 18 T cell receptor beta chains presented below share a single source sample, sequenced in a study of lymphopenia after photon versus proton radiotherapy (dated by TCRdb to about 2019). The library relied on the immunoSEQ multiplex PCR assay. Drawn from immuneACCESS, this table holds only the in-frame rearrangements with V and J called that TCRdb kept. Clones are partly lost; checked studies trace under half to an unresolved V gene and leave the rest unexplained. A total of 40,000 or so clones appear in this sample, 65% to 90% of them only once. In total, the top ten clones hold about 2% of the sample. The sequenced sample was peripheral blood, obtained from a patient treated with photon-based radiotherapy. These receptors all come from a man aged 35 to 55 with gastric cancer.

V is TRBV30 and J is TRBJ1-2; D ambiguous. The V end was cut by 0 bases, the J end by 8 bases, with 7 bases between. The germline CDR1 and CDR2 sequences are GTSNPN and SVGIG (reference sequence). This CDR3 spans 11 amino acids. The CDR3 nucleotides read TGTGCCTGGAGTGTGCTTGGGGGCTACACCTTC. It is translated as CAWSVLGGYTF.

The chain couples TRBV30 to TRBJ2-3; possibly TRBD2 for D (6 bases). Trimming removed 0 bases from V and 8 bases from J, with 18 bases in between. Germline V gene sequence: CDR1 GTSNPN, CDR2 SVGIG (reference sequence). This CDR3 comprises 15 residues. CDR3 loop: CAWSVIQGWRGTQYF. CDR3 in DNA: TGTGCCTGGAGTGTGATCCAGGGTTGGAGGGGTACGCAGTATTTT.

The chain joins TRBV5-1 to TRBJ2-3; the D gene is possibly TRBD1 (6 bases). Trimming stripped 2 bases from V and 7 bases from J, with 11 bases between. The CDR3 has 13 residues. The germline CDR1 and CDR2 sequences are SGHRS and YFSETQ. CDR3 DNA sequence: TGCGCCAGCAGCTTACAACAGGGATATACGCAGTATTTT. Translating it yields CASSLQQGYTQYF.

The chain employs TRBV19 and TRBJ2-7; 7 nucleotides agree with TRBD1. V trimming: 2 bases; J trimming: 0 bases; junction bases outside the gene matches: 4. Germline V gives CDR1 LNHDA, CDR2 SQIVND (reference sequence). The CDR3 is 15 residues long. The CDR3 loop reads CASSIFSGGSYEQYF. CDR3 bases: TGTGCCAGTAGTATATTTTCAGGGGGCTCCTACGAGCAGTACTTC. The entire variable domain, with the rest obtained from reference TRBV19 and TRBJ2-7, is as follows: DGGITQSPKYLFRKEGQNVTLSCEQNLNHDAMYWYRQDPGQGLRLIYYSQIVNDFQKGDIAEGYSVSREKKESFPLTVTSAQKNPTAFYLCASSIFSGGSYEQYFGPGTRLTVT.

This clone is a singleton in its sample. The chain uses TRBV18 and TRBJ1-2, with D perhaps TRBD1 (5 bases). Trimming stripped 1 base from V and 3 bases from J, with 12 bases between. The CDR3 has 15 residues. Germline CDR1 reads KGHSH; CDR2 reads LQKENI. The CDR3 DNA is TGTGCCAGCTCACCACGTGGGGGAGATTACTATGGCTACACCTTC. Its protein is CASSPRGGDYYGYTF. The full variable domain, in which reference TRBV18 and TRBJ1-2 provide the parts outside the CDR3, is NAGVMQNPRHLVRRRGQEARLRCSPMKGHSHVYWYRQLPEEGLKFMVYLQKENIIDESGMPKERFSAEFPKEGPSILRIQQVVRGDSAAYFCASSPRGGDYYGYTFGSGTRLTVV.

V is TRBV5-6 and J is TRBJ1-6; no firm D call. The CDR3 runs 15 residues. V shed 5 bases and J shed 5 bases, with 14 bases lying between them. Germline V lookup: CDR1 SGHDT, CDR2 YYEEEE. CDR3 DNA: TGTGCCAGCAGACCCCGACGGAGCGATAATTCACCCCTCCACTTT. Amino acids: CASRPRRSDNSPLHF.

The rearrangement joins TRBV2 to TRBJ2-5; D is unclear. This CDR3 has 12 residues. Germline V gene data show CDR1 as SNHLY and CDR2 as FYNNEI. Trimming left V 8 bases short and J 0 bases short, with 7 bases between. CDR3 DNA: TGTGCCAGCGGCGAGTACCAAGAGACCCAGTACTTC. It yields the protein CASGEYQETQYF.

This chain links TRBV19 with TRBJ2-3, with 11 nucleotides matching TRBD1. Unmatched junction bases numbered 4, after V lost 1 base and J lost 4 bases. Per the germline V gene, CDR1 is LNHDA and CDR2 is SQIVND (reference sequence). The CDR3 length is 16 residues. DNA of the CDR3: TGTGCCAGTAGTATAGGTGGGGGACAGGGGGCAGATACGCAGTATTTT. Its translation: CASSIGGGQGADTQYF.

This clone has a handful of counts. The chain uses TRBV5-4 and TRBJ2-2; 10 bases map to TRBD2. The length of the CDR3 is 17 residues. Germline-derived CDR1 and CDR2 are SGHNT and YYREEE (reference sequence). Trimming removed 0 bases from V and 0 bases from J; junction bases left unmatched: 2. The CDR3 coding sequence is TGTGCCAGCAGCTTGGGGCTAGCGGGGGCGAACACCGGGGAGCTGTTTTTT. It encodes CASSLGLAGANTGELFF.

For this clone: Distinct nucleotide sequences in the sample also encode this CDR3. The chain carries TRBV7-3 and TRBJ1-1, with D perhaps matching TRBD1 (5 bases). The CDR3 totals 13 residues. V gave up 2 bases and J gave up 2 bases, with 6 bases separating them. The germline V gene encodes CDR1 SGHTA and CDR2 FQGTGA. CDR3 DNA sequence: TGTGCCAGCAGCTTAGGGGCCAACACTGAAGCTTTCTTT. Its translation is CASSLGANTEAFF. The whole variable domain, remainder taken from reference TRBV7-3 and TRBJ1-1, is GAGVSQTPSNKVTEKGKYVELRCDPISGHTALYWYRQSLGQGPEFLIYFQGTGAADDSGLPNDRFFAVRPEGSVSTLKIQRTERGDSAVYLCASSLGANTEAFFGQGTRLTVV.

The table lists this clone with a few counts. The V and J genes are TRBV2 and TRBJ1-1; TRBD1 might be the D (5 bases). The CDR3 sequence is 10 residues long. Per the germline V gene, CDR1 is SNHLY and CDR2 is FYNNEI. The V end lost 6 bases, the J end lost 11 bases, and 10 bases lay between the germline ends. CDR3 sequence reads: CASRGEGAFF. For the CDR3, the DNA is TGTGCCAGCAGGGGAGAGGGGGCTTTCTTT.

The rearrangement uses TRBV10-1 and TRBJ1-2, with no clear D. The germline V gene has CDR1 WNHNN and CDR2 SYGVQD (reference sequence). The CDR3 is 14 amino acids. V was shortened by 6 bases and J by 4 bases, with 15 bases between the two germline ends. DNA for the CDR3: TGCGCCAGCAGGACCCCCGAGGACCGCTATGGCTACACCTTC. Its translation is CASRTPEDRYGYTF.

The chain joins TRBV6-4 to TRBJ2-2; the D is unclear. The CDR3 is made up of 13 amino acids. The germline gives CDR1 MRHNA, CDR2 SNTAGT. Trimming pared 3 bases from V and 1 base from J, leaving 3 bases between. CDR3: CASSEGNTGELFF. The CDR3 bases are TGTGCCAGCAGTGAGGGGAACACCGGGGAGCTGTTTTTT.

The chain combines TRBV18 with TRBJ1-1, with D unresolved. Germline V gene lookup returns CDR1 KGHSH and CDR2 LQKENI. The CDR3 sequence is 13 residues long. V dropped 6 bases and J dropped 1 base, with 9 bases sitting between them. The CDR3 region is CASSPAKNTEAFF. The DNA for the CDR3 is TGTGCCAGCTCCCCCGCGAAGAACACTGAAGCTTTCTTT.

V gene TRBV4-2 combines with J gene TRBJ1-2, with D unclear. V lost 10 bases, J lost 1 base, and 13 bases lay in between. This CDR3 region has 13 residues. Germline loops: CDR1 LGHNA, CDR2 YNFKEQ. The CDR3 region is CATGEKGNYGYTF. The DNA for the CDR3 is TGTGCCACCGGAGAGAAGGGTAACTATGGCTACACCTTC.

This clone has only one observation. The chain combines TRBV28 with TRBJ2-7; unclear D gene. This CDR3 is 11 amino acids long. In germline, CDR1 is MDHEN, CDR2 SYDVKM. With 5 bases removed from V and 2 bases from J, the gap between germline ends came to 4 bases. As DNA, the CDR3 is TGTGCCAGCAGTCGTCCCTACGAGCAGTACTTC. Residues: CASSRPYEQYF.

The chain combines TRBV20-1 with TRBJ2-5, with D maybe TRBD2 (6 bases). Per germline, CDR1 DFQATT and CDR2 SNEGSKA (reference sequence). The CDR3 runs to 11 residues. Trimming shortened V by 6 bases and J by 4 bases, and 9 bases separated the two germline ends. The CDR3 reads CSAGGVETQYF. The CDR3 bases are TGCAGTGCCGGGGGTGTAGAGACCCAGTACTTC.

The V gene is TRBV7-2, the J gene TRBJ2-3; possible D gene TRBD2, 7 bases. Trimming took off 4 bases at V and 7 bases at J, with 12 bases between the two ends. The CDR3 runs 13 residues. CDR1 and CDR2 from the germline V gene are SGHTA and FQGNSA. The CDR3 DNA reads TGTGCCAGCAGCTCCCCCGGGGGGCATACGCAGTATTTT. Its protein product is CASSSPGGHTQYF. The entire variable domain, with the rest obtained from reference TRBV7-2 and TRBJ2-3, is as follows: GAGVSQSPSNKVTEKGKDVELRCDPISGHTALYWYRQSLGQGLEFLIYFQGNSAPDKSGLPSDRFSAERTGGSVSTLTIQRTQQEDSAVYLCASSSPGGHTQYFGPGTRLTVL.